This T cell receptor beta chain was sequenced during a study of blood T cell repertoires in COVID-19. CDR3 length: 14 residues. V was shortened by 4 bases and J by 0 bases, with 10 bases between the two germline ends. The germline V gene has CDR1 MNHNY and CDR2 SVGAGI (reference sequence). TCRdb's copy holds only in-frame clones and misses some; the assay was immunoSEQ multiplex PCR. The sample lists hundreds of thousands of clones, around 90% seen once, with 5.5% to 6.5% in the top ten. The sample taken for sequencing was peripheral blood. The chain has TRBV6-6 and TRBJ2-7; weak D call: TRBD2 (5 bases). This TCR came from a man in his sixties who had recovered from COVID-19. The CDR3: CASSSGFASYEQYF. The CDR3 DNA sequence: TGTGCCAGCAGTTCGGGGTTCGCCTCCTACGAGCAGTACTTC.